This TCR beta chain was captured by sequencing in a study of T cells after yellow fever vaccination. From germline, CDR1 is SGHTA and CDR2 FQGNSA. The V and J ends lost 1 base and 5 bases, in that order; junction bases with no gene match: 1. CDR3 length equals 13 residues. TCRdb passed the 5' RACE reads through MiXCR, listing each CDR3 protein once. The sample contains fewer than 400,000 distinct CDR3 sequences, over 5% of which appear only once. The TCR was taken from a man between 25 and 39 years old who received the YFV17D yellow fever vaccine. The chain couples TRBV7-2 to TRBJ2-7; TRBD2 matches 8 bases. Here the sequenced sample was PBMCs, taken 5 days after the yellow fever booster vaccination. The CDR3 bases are TGTGCCAGCAGCTTAGAGCGGGAGAACGAGCAGTACTTC. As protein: CASSLERENEQYF.